A single sample is the source of the 31 T cell receptor beta chains below, sequenced in a study of T cells in Graves' hyperthyroidism and ophthalmopathy. RNA transcripts yielded amplified TCR beta CDR3 regions. Using the HTBI primer set, a first-round RT-PCR was run on the TCR CDR3. One entry per CDR3 protein results from TCRdb running MiXCR on the multiplex PCR reads. This sample has fewer than 500,000 distinct CDR3 sequences, with 14% found just once. Source material: blood. The receptors shown here come from a young woman with Graves' ophthalmopathy.

This clonotype was detected many times. This chain links TRBV11-3 with TRBJ1-2; no definite D call. The CDR3 runs to 14 residues. V was clipped by 0 bases and J by 8 bases, with 13 bases between them. Germline loops: CDR1 SGHNT, CDR2 YENEEA. The CDR3 bases are TGTGCCAGCAGCTTAGATGGAGCAAATTCGGGCTACACCTTC. Translation: CASSLDGANSGYTF.

This clonotype was observed at least ten times. This chain connects TRBV28 to TRBJ2-3; D unresolved. Trimming left V 5 bases short and J 4 bases short, with 4 bases between. Germline V lookup: CDR1 MDHEN, CDR2 SYDVKM. The CDR3 sequence is 11 residues long. The CDR3 sequence is CASSPSDTQYF. In nucleotides, the CDR3 is TGTGCCAGCAGTCCTTCAGATACGCAGTATTTT. Looking up the rest from reference TRBV28 and TRBJ2-3 gives the full variable domain: DVKVTQSSRYLVKRTGEKVFLECVQDMDHENMFWYRQDPGLGLRLIYFSYDVKMKEKGDIPEGYSVSREKKERFSLILESASTNQTSMYLCASSPSDTQYFGPGTRLTVL.

This clonotype was recorded many times. The rearrangement uses TRBV11-3 and TRBJ2-1; D is unresolved. This CDR3 has 13 residues. V gave up 6 bases and J gave up 0 bases, with 6 bases separating them. The germline V gene has CDR1 SGHNT and CDR2 YENEEA. This chain's CDR3 is CASRTYSYNEQFF. CDR3 nucleotide sequence: TGTGCCAGCAGGACGTACTCCTACAATGAGCAGTTCTTC. The whole variable domain, filled in from reference TRBV11-3 and TRBJ2-1, reads EAGVVQSPRYKIIEKKQPVAFWCNPISGHNTLYWYLQNLGQGPELLIRYENEEAVDDSQLPKDRFSAERLKGVDSTLKIQPAELGDSAVYLCASRTYSYNEQFFGPGTRLTVL.

This clonotype was seen at least ten times. V and J are TRBV4-1 and TRBJ1-2; TRBD1 might be the D (5 bases). CDR1 is MGHRA, CDR2 YSYEKL, per germline. The CDR3 covers 15 residues. The V and J ends lost 4 bases and 3 bases respectively, with 15 bases between them. For the CDR3, the DNA is TGCGCCAGCAGCCTAGATCAGGGTCCGGACTATGGCTACACCTTC. As protein: CASSLDQGPDYGYTF.

This clonotype was seen ten or more times. V and J are TRBV7-6 and TRBJ2-7; D is possibly TRBD1 or TRBD2 (5 bases each). Trimming stripped 4 bases from V and 3 bases from J, with 16 bases between. This CDR3 contains 15 residues. Per germline, CDR1 SGHVS and CDR2 FNYEAQ. The CDR3 loop reads CASSWGSGGHYEQYF. CDR3 nucleotide sequence: TGTGCCAGCAGCTGGGGGTCTGGGGGTCACTACGAGCAGTACTTC.

The genes are TRBV6-1 and TRBJ2-2, with 8 bases fitting TRBD2. V trimming: 11 bases; J trimming: 5 bases; junction bases outside the gene matches: 13. Germline lookup yields CDR1 MNHNS and CDR2 SASEGT. This CDR3 contains 15 residues. The CDR3 region is CASQTDGGATGELFF. The CDR3 DNA follows: TGTGCCTCCCAAACCGACGGGGGGGCGACCGGGGAGCTGTTTTTT.

The rearrangement uses TRBV7-8 and TRBJ2-1; 8 nucleotides line up with TRBD2. The CDR3 extends over 16 amino acids. Germline CDR1 SGHVS, CDR2 FQNEAQ. Trimming took 5 bases from V and 3 from J; bases not matched to a gene: 9. As DNA, the CDR3 is TGTGCCAGCAGCCAAAGCGGGGGACTGAACTACAATGAGCAGTTCTTC. This gives the protein CASSQSGGLNYNEQFF.

This clonotype was detected a few times. The chain is built from TRBV9 and TRBJ1-1, with D maybe TRBD1 (5 bases). CDR3 length: 15 residues. CDR1 is SGDLS and CDR2 is YYNGEE in the germline V gene. The ends were cut back, 1 base at V and 3 bases at J, with 13 bases in the middle. The CDR3 region is CASSVLGGGDTEAFF. The CDR3, as DNA: TGTGCCAGCAGCGTACTTGGGGGTGGGGACACTGAAGCTTTCTTT.

The chain joins TRBV24-1 to TRBJ2-3; perhaps TRBD2 as D (5 bases). Looked up from germline, CDR1 is KGHDR and CDR2 is SFDVKD. The CDR3 is 17 residues long. V dropped 9 bases and J dropped 0 bases, with 21 bases sitting between them. CDR3 nucleotide sequence: TGTGCCACCGGACGCGCAGAGGGTTTGGGTAGCACAGATACGCAGTATTTT. This gives the protein CATGRAEGLGSTDTQYF.

Remarks on this clonotype: One end of the junction does not line up with germline, which may come from a read error. The V gene is TRBV25-1, the J gene TRBJ1-2; TRBD1 is a possible D gene (6 bases). There are 12 residues in the CDR3. Germline loops: CDR1 MGHDK, CDR2 SYGVNS. The CDR3 region is CASRQGRLGCTF. The CDR3 DNA reads TGTGCCAGCAGACAGGGTAGGCTTGGCTGCACCTTC.

This chain joins TRBV29-1 and TRBJ1-2; no clear D. The CDR3 has 13 amino acids. The germline CDR1 and CDR2 sequences are SQVTM and ANQGSEA. Trimming took 3 bases from V and 8 from J, leaving 16 bases between them. CDR3 coding DNA: TGCAGCGTTGAGTTCCGGACTCCCCAGGGCTACACCTTC. It yields the protein CSVEFRTPQGYTF.

This clonotype occurred a few times. The chain recombines TRBV20-1 with TRBJ1-5; 7 nucleotides align to TRBD1. There are 14 residues in the CDR3. In germline, CDR1 is DFQATT, CDR2 SNEGSKA (reference sequence). V lost 3 bases and J lost 3; bases outside the gene matches: 5. The CDR3 sequence is CSASAGTDNQPQHF. CDR3 in DNA: TGCAGTGCTAGTGCCGGGACAGACAATCAGCCCCAGCATTTT.

Ten or more counts support this clonotype. V usage is TRBV10-2 and J usage is TRBJ2-7; 8 bases fit TRBD2. Germline V gene sequence: CDR1 WSHSY, CDR2 SAAADI. The J segment lost 3 bases and the V segment lost 4 bases, leaving 17 bases of the junction unmatched. The CDR3 covers 18 residues. The chain's CDR3 is CASSVYPTGGLQDYEQYF. The CDR3 region has the DNA TGCGCCAGCAGTGTTTATCCGACGGGGGGGCTCCAAGACTACGAGCAGTACTTC.

This clonotype was seen at least ten times. J is TRBJ2-1 and V is TRBV7-2, with 13 bases identical to TRBD2. Germline V gene data show CDR1 as SGHTA and CDR2 as FQGNSA. Trimming cost V 2 bases and J 8 bases; bases outside gene matches: 6. The CDR3 consists of 16 residues. CDR3 sequence (DNA): TGTGCCAGCAGCTTAACTAGCGGGGGGGCTTCGGATGAGCAGTTCTTC. Amino acid sequence: CASSLTSGGASDEQFF.

There are a few counts of this clonotype. The chain carries TRBV24-1 and TRBJ2-3, with D tentatively TRBD2 (7 bases). The germline V and J ends were trimmed by 4 bases and 2 bases, with 18 bases remaining between them. The CDR3 extends over 17 amino acids. Germline assignment: CDR1 KGHDR and CDR2 SFDVKD. CDR3 nucleotide sequence: TGTGCCACCAGTGACACTGGGAGGGGGGCCGCCACAGATACGCAGTATTTT. Residues: CATSDTGRGAATDTQYF.

This clonotype has only a few counts. The rearrangement links TRBV9 to TRBJ1-1; no definite D call. Germline V gene sequence: CDR1 SGDLS, CDR2 YYNGEE. This CDR3 is built from 13 residues. The germline V and J ends were trimmed by 1 base and 0 bases, with 4 bases remaining between them. CDR3 in amino acids: CASSVKLNTEAFF. CDR3 in DNA: TGTGCCAGCAGCGTAAAACTGAACACTGAAGCTTTCTTT. Based on the CDR3 plus reference TRBV9 and TRBJ1-1, the full variable domain is DSGVTQTPKHLITATGQRVTLRCSPRSGDLSVYWYQQSLDQGLQFLIQYYNGEERAKGNILERFSAQQFPDLHSELNLSSLELGDSALYFCASSVKLNTEAFFGQGTRLTVV.

This clonotype has at least ten counts. V gene TRBV5-1 combines with J gene TRBJ1-1; TRBD1 aligns across 9 bases. In germline, CDR1 is SGHRS, CDR2 YFSETQ. V shed 7 bases, J shed 3 bases, and the junction held 7 bases outside the gene matches. CDR3 size: 14 residues. CDR3 residues: CASYQGQGYTEAFF. As DNA, the CDR3 is TGCGCCAGCTACCAAGGACAGGGGTACACTGAAGCTTTCTTT.

This clonotype was detected ten times or more. The gene calls are TRBV13 and TRBJ2-7, with 7 bases fitting TRBD1. This CDR3 comprises 16 residues. The germline CDR1 and CDR2 sequences are PRHDT and FYEKMQ (reference sequence). V was clipped by 4 bases and J by 2 bases; unmatched bases: 11. CDR3 loop: CASSSSRGTNAYEQYF. The CDR3 region has the DNA TGTGCCAGCAGCTCGTCCAGGGGGACAAACGCCTACGAGCAGTACTTC.

Notes on this clonotype: Possible read error: a much larger clone is one base away. The rearrangement joins TRBV12-3 or TRBV12-4 to TRBJ2-6, with D tentatively TRBD1 (5 bases). The CDR3 sequence is 14 residues long. The CDR3 is CTSRTGSGANVLTF. CDR3 DNA sequence: TGTACCAGCAGAACAGGCTCTGGGGCCAACGTCCTGACTTTC.

On this clonotype: At one boundary the junction diverges from the germline segment, which might be a read error. J is TRBJ2-7 and V is TRBV6-1, with TRBD1 as a possible D gene (5 bases). In germline, CDR1 is MNHNS, CDR2 SASEGT. The CDR3 length is 12 residues. In DNA, the CDR3 is TGTGCCAGTCAGGGAAACTACTACGAGCAGTGCTTC. This encodes CASQGNYYEQCF.

The gene calls are TRBV6-5 and TRBJ2-1, with TRBD1 matching 9 bases. Germline V lookup: CDR1 MNHEY, CDR2 SVGAGI. V lost 2 bases to trimming and J lost 5 bases; unmatched junction nucleotides: 10. The CDR3 extends over 17 amino acids. CDR3 DNA sequence: TGTGCCAGCAGTTACCAACAGGGGGCAATCCTCCACAATGAGCAGTTCTTC. It is translated as CASSYQQGAILHNEQFF.

A few counts support this clonotype. V and J are TRBV10-3 and TRBJ2-1; 8 bases fit TRBD2. The CDR3 sequence is 16 residues long. V gave up 5 bases and J gave up 4 bases; unmatched junction bases: 10. The germline V gene has CDR1 ENHRY and CDR2 SYGVKD. The CDR3 sequence: CAISSRGGAIYNEQFF. In DNA form, the CDR3 reads TGTGCCATCAGTAGCCGGGGGGGCGCAATATACAATGAGCAGTTCTTC.

This clonotype has ten or more counts. This chain links TRBV10-1 with TRBJ1-4; TRBD1 aligns across 9 bases. Germline assignment: CDR1 WNHNN and CDR2 SYGVQD (reference sequence). The CDR3 is 16 amino acids. Unmatched junction bases numbered 5, after V lost 3 bases and J lost 3 bases. The CDR3 is CASSDRDRAANEKLFF. In DNA form, the CDR3 reads TGCGCCAGCAGTGATCGGGACAGGGCTGCTAATGAAAAACTGTTTTTT.

The CDR3 nucleotides are TGTGCCAGCAGCCAAGATGGACAGGGGGGCACCGGGGAGCTGTTTTTT. This codes for CASSQDGQGGTGELFF. This chain joins TRBV4-2 and TRBJ2-2, with 10 positions matching TRBD1. The CDR3 consists of 16 residues. CDR1 and CDR2 (germline): LGHNA, YNFKEQ. Trimming removed 0 bases from V and 4 bases from J; junction bases left unmatched: 2.

The sample holds a few counts of this clonotype. The chain joins TRBV24-1 to TRBJ2-3; 7 bases agree with TRBD2. Germline lookup yields CDR1 KGHDR and CDR2 SFDVKD. V was pared by 6 bases and J by 5 bases, with 16 bases of the junction left unmatched. The CDR3 runs to 17 residues. CDR3: CATSPGLGLVQGDTQYF. In DNA form, the CDR3 reads TGTGCCACCAGTCCTGGTTTAGGACTAGTCCAGGGAGATACGCAGTATTTT.

This clonotype has only a few counts. V usage is TRBV29-1 and J usage is TRBJ2-7; weak D call: TRBD1 (5 bases). CDR1 and CDR2 (germline): SQVTM, ANQGSEA. Trimming cost V 4 bases and J 3 bases, with 22 bases left between them. The CDR3 is 16 residues long. The CDR3 DNA reads TGCAGCGTTGGTCTCGAGACAGATTATGTGGGCTACGAGCAGTACTTC. Translation gives CSVGLETDYVGYEQYF.

This clonotype was detected many times. CDR3 region: CASSNQGSEAFF. The CDR3 DNA follows: TGTGCCAGTAGTAACCAGGGATCTGAAGCTTTCTTT. The rearrangement uses TRBV19 and TRBJ1-1, with a tentative D call TRBD1 (5 bases). The germline gives CDR1 LNHDA, CDR2 SQIVND (reference sequence). Deletions cut 4 bases from V and 6 bases from J, with 9 bases between. There are 12 residues in the CDR3.

This clonotype appeared many times. The chain is built from TRBV5-1 and TRBJ2-5; D uncertain. The CDR3 has 14 amino acids. V lost 3 bases to trimming and J lost 0 bases, with 9 bases between them. Germline CDR1 SGHRS, CDR2 YFSETQ. Here the CDR3 DNA reads TGCGCCAGCAGCTCATGGGCAGACCAAGAGACCCAGTACTTC. As protein: CASSSWADQETQYF. The whole variable domain, filled in from reference TRBV5-1 and TRBJ2-5, reads KAGVTQTPRYLIKTRGQQVTLSCSPISGHRSVSWYQQTPGQGLQFLFEYFSETQRNKGNFPGRFSGRQFSNSRSEMNVSTLELGDSALYLCASSSWADQETQYFGPGTRLLVL.

Turning to this clonotype: This could be a read error, since a much larger clone is one nucleotide away. The CDR3 end shows no conserved phenylalanine or tryptophan, and so a read error is likely. This rearrangement joins TRBV12-5 to TRBJ1-6; possible D gene TRBD1, 5 bases. Germline CDR1 is LGHNT and CDR2 is FRNRAP. V was clipped by 6 bases and J by 5 bases, with 14 bases between them. This CDR3 has 15 residues. The CDR3 region is CASGQGESNNSPLHL. Written as DNA, the CDR3 is TGTGCTAGTGGCCAAGGGGAGTCAAATAATTCACCCCTCCACCTT.

This chain links TRBV4-1 with TRBJ2-1, with D perhaps matching TRBD1 (5 bases). CDR3 length equals 20 residues. The V gene lost 3 bases and the J gene lost 4 bases, with 28 bases spanning the gap. Germline CDR1 is MGHRA and CDR2 is YSYEKL. CDR3 in DNA: TGCGCCAGCAGCCAGAGACGCGAATCGAGAGTGGGGCACCTTTACAATGAGCAGTTCTTC. As protein: CASSQRRESRVGHLYNEQFF.

About this clonotype: A much larger clone is a single base away; this may be a read error. The chain links TRBV5-1 to TRBJ2-3; D may be TRBD2 (6 bases). Trimming removed 0 bases from V and 4 bases from J, with 15 bases in between. Per germline, CDR1 SGHRS and CDR2 YFSETQ. The CDR3 contains 16 residues. Here the CDR3 reads CASSLAGGSGADTQYF. The CDR3 DNA reads as TGCGCCAGCAGCTTGGCTGGCGGTTCGGGGGCAGATACGCAGTATTTT. The variable domain in full, with the rest retrieved from reference TRBV5-1 and TRBJ2-3, is KAGVTQTPRYLIKTRGQQVTLSCSPISGHRSVSWYQQTPGQGLQFLFEYFSETQRNKGNFPGRFSGRQFSNSRSEMNVSTLELGDSALYLCASSLAGGSGADTQYFGPGTRLTVL.